This T cell receptor beta chain derives from a study of T cells in Graves' hyperthyroidism and ophthalmopathy. The overall study: Staff took peripheral blood when the initial diagnosis was made, before any treatment began.

Trimming removed 9 bases at V and 11 bases at J, with 13 bases between. Germline assignment: CDR1 LNHDA and CDR2 SQIVND (reference sequence). The CDR3 extends over 10 amino acids. If no ophthalmopathy progression occurred within 18 months, Graves' hyperthyroidism was stable. Study-wide results and caveats: Model-based prediction identified ophthalmopathy a median about 7 months prior to its onset. From stable hyperthyroidism, ophthalmopathy was separated by a 13 V-J model.

Researchers amplified the TCR beta CDR3 regions from RNA transcripts. Researchers ran a first-round RT-PCR on the TCR CDR3 using the HTBI primer set. TCRdb re-analysed the multiplex PCR reads in MiXCR, keeping a single row per CDR3 protein. The sample lists some 800,000 distinct CDR3 sequences; roughly 37% were seen once. Notes on this clonotype: Its matching antigen is unknown.

The receptor was isolated from a man aged 18 to 30 with Graves' hyperthyroidism. Sequencing was carried out using blood. V and J are TRBV19 and TRBJ1-1; unclear D gene. The CDR3 loop reads CASSLQYAFF. The DNA for the CDR3 is TGTGCCAGCAGCCTCCAGTATGCTTTCTTT.